The sequence of this T cell receptor (beta chain) was determined in a study of regulatory T cells in long-lasting Graves disease. The study, taken as a whole, reports: Persistent disease was associated with favored TRBV28 usage and with favored use of TRBJ1-2 and TRBJ2-5.

Time point given: newly diagnosed GD, antithyroid drugs for less than 3 months. RNA from PBMCs was the source of the TCR library. This CDR3 has 18 residues. Per the germline V gene, CDR1 is SGHAT and CDR2 is FQNNGV. Trimming cost V 2 bases and J 1 base; bases outside gene matches: 10. As to this clonotype: The antigen remains unidentified. A much larger clonotype is one base distant, so this may be a read error.

Both iRepertoire HTBI primers and Arm-PCR of CDR3 regions were used to build the TCR beta libraries. In TCRdb, the multiplex PCR reads were re-called with MiXCR into one record per CDR3 protein. The sample has some 220,000 distinct CDR3 sequences; approximately 19% are singletons. The sample also formed part of further work on T cells in Graves' hyperthyroidism and ophthalmopathy. As reported in that work: An absence of ophthalmopathy progression within 18 months meant stable Graves' hyperthyroidism. Researchers found most expanded thyroid clonotypes above 0.001 in blood as well. In validation, the model predicted ophthalmopathy. These predictions came a median about 6.8 months before onset.

The source was peripheral blood mononuclear cells (PBMCs), collected at new diagnosis, from a patient treated with antithyroid drugs. The rearrangement links TRBV11-2 to TRBJ2-2, with TRBD1 matching over 7 bases. This receptor was taken from a woman aged 25 to 45 with Graves disease. The CDR3 protein is CASSLPPSRTGNTGELFF. Here the CDR3 DNA reads TGTGCCAGCAGCTTACCTCCCAGCCGGACAGGGAACACCGGGGAGCTGTTTTTT.